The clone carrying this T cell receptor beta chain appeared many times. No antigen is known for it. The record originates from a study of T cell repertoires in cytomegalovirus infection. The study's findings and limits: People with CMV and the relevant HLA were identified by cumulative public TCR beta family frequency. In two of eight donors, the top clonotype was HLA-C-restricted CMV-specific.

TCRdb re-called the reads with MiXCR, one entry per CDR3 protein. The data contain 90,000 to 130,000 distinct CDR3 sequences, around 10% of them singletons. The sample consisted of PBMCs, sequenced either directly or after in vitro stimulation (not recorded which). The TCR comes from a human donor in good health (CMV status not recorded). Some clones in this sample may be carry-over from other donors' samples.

The CDR3: CASSRGTANTEAFF. DNA for the CDR3: TGTGCCAGCAGCAGGGGGACGGCGAACACTGAAGCTTTCTTT. V and J are TRBV7-2 and TRBJ1-1, with D possibly matching TRBD1 (6 bases). The CDR3 is 14 residues long. Looked up from germline, CDR1 is SGHTA and CDR2 is FQGNSA. With 5 bases removed from V and 1 base from J, the gap between germline ends came to 11 bases.